Shown below are 10 T cell receptor beta chains from a single sample sequenced in a study of blood T cell repertoires in COVID-19 (dated by TCRdb to about 2020). To prepare the library, the immunoSEQ multiplex PCR assay was applied. In its TCRdb copy, this immuneACCESS table keeps in-frame sequences only and misses some clones. Where compared with another copy, unresolved V genes explain less than half of these, and the others have no known cause. The sample records about 49,000 clones, 85% to 95% of which are singletons. The top ten clonotypes cover roughly 1% of the sample. The sequenced sample consisted of peripheral blood. The receptors originated from a man aged 55 to 70 with COVID-19, enrolled during active disease.

V and J are TRBV9 and TRBJ2-3; 7 positions agree with TRBD2. The CDR3 has 18 residues. The junction had 11 bases not matched to a gene; V was cut back by 0 bases and J by 1 base. Germline CDR1 reads SGDLS; CDR2 reads YYNGEE. CDR3 in amino acids: CASSVATKLAGRTDTQYF. As DNA, the CDR3 is TGTGCCAGCAGCGTAGCGACGAAATTAGCGGGCCGCACAGATACGCAGTATTTT.

The CDR3 sequence: CASSPRLTNTGELFF. DNA for the CDR3: TGTGCCAGCTCACCACGGCTCACGAACACCGGGGAGCTGTTTTTT. The J gene is TRBJ2-2, the V gene TRBV18; D is unclear. Germline V lookup: CDR1 KGHSH, CDR2 LQKENI. The length of the CDR3 is 15 residues. Trimming cost V 1 base and J 0 bases, with 6 bases left between them. Supplemented by reference TRBV18 and TRBJ2-2, the full variable domain reads NAGVMQNPRHLVRRRGQEARLRCSPMKGHSHVYWYRQLPEEGLKFMVYLQKENIIDESGMPKERFSAEFPKEGPSILRIQQVVRGDSAAYFCASSPRLTNTGELFFGEGSRLTVL.

This sequence joins TRBV28 and TRBJ2-7, with D possibly being TRBD1 (6 bases). Germline lookup yields CDR1 MDHEN and CDR2 SYDVKM. This CDR3 comprises 14 residues. Trimming removed 9 bases at V and 1 base at J, with 16 bases between. DNA for the CDR3: TGTGCCAGTACCTCGGGAACAGGGTCCTACGAGCAGTACTTC. It yields the protein CASTSGTGSYEQYF.

The CDR3: CASSEGHANSPLHF. For the CDR3, the DNA is TGTGCCAGCAGTGAGGGACATGCTAATTCACCCCTCCACTTT. This chain connects TRBV28 to TRBJ1-6, with TRBD1 as a possible D gene (6 bases). This CDR3 is built from 14 residues. The V end was cut by 5 bases, the J end by 6 bases, with 11 bases between. Germline V gene sequence: CDR1 MDHEN, CDR2 SYDVKM.

The V call is TRBV19, the J call TRBJ2-4; 7 bases fit TRBD2. Germline-derived CDR1 and CDR2 are LNHDA and SQIVND (reference sequence). The CDR3 runs 15 residues. With V trimmed by 5 bases and J by 3 bases, 7 bases remained unmatched. The CDR3 is CASSSRTRSKNIQYF. The DNA of the CDR3 is TGTGCCAGTAGTTCTCGGACTAGAAGCAAAAACATTCAGTACTTC. Supplemented by reference TRBV19 and TRBJ2-4, the full variable domain reads DGGITQSPKYLFRKEGQNVTLSCEQNLNHDAMYWYRQDPGQGLRLIYYSQIVNDFQKGDIAEGYSVSREKKESFPLTVTSAQKNPTAFYLCASSSRTRSKNIQYFGAGTRLSVL.

The V call is TRBV27, the J call TRBJ1-2; 7 bases agree with TRBD1. Germline loops: CDR1 MNHEY, CDR2 SMNVEV (reference sequence). This CDR3 spans 14 amino acids. The V segment lost 4 bases and the J segment 8 bases; nucleotides outside the gene matches: 10. In DNA, the CDR3 is TGTGCCAGCAGTTCCGGGACAGTCTCTAGGGGCTACACCTTC. It codes for CASSSGTVSRGYTF.

CDR3 region: CASSQVPGTGELFF. In DNA form, the CDR3 reads TGTGCCAGCAGCCAAGTTCCGGGCACCGGGGAGCTGTTTTTT. This chain links TRBV14 with TRBJ2-2; D unclear. V shed 1 base and J shed 4 bases, with 7 bases lying between them. The germline gives CDR1 SGHDN, CDR2 FVKESK. This CDR3 is built from 14 residues. Using reference TRBV14 and TRBJ2-2 for the parts outside the CDR3, the full variable domain is EAGVTQFPSHSVIEKGQTVTLRCDPISGHDNLYWYRRVMGKEIKFLLHFVKESKQDESGMPNNRFLAERTGGTYSTLKVQPAELEDSGVYFCASSQVPGTGELFFGEGSRLTVL.

The rearrangement uses TRBV6-5 and TRBJ1-4, with 9 bases matching TRBD1. Germline CDR1 reads MNHEY; CDR2 reads SVGAGI. Unmatched junction bases numbered 5, after V lost 5 bases and J lost 7 bases. The CDR3 sequence is 14 residues long. The CDR3 sequence: CASSPDRGGEKLFF. DNA of the CDR3: TGTGCCAGCAGTCCGGACAGGGGAGGTGAAAAACTGTTTTTT.

This clone was counted a single time. The CDR3 protein is CASSSSLAGETDTQYF. Here the CDR3 DNA reads TGTGCCAGCAGTTCCTCCCTAGCGGGAGAGACAGATACGCAGTATTTT. The chain recombines TRBV28 with TRBJ2-3, with 10 bases lining up with TRBD2. The V gene's germline CDR1 is MDHEN and CDR2 SYDVKM. The CDR3 is 16 residues long. The ends lost 4 bases at V and 3 bases at J; junction bases unmatched: 7. Variable domain in full (rest from reference TRBV28 and TRBJ2-3): DVKVTQSSRYLVKRTGEKVFLECVQDMDHENMFWYRQDPGLGLRLIYFSYDVKMKEKGDIPEGYSVSREKKERFSLILESASTNQTSMYLCASSSSLAGETDTQYFGPGTRLTVL.

This chain links TRBV6-6 with TRBJ2-7; TRBD1 matches at 9 bases. Germline V CDR1 and CDR2: MNHNY, SVGAGI (reference sequence). J gave up 5 bases and V 3 bases, and 11 bases lay outside the gene matches. The CDR3 runs to 16 residues. CDR3 nucleotides: TGTGCCAGCAGTTATGGGCCCAGACAGGGGGGAGACGAGCAGTACTTC. Protein: CASSYGPRQGGDEQYF.